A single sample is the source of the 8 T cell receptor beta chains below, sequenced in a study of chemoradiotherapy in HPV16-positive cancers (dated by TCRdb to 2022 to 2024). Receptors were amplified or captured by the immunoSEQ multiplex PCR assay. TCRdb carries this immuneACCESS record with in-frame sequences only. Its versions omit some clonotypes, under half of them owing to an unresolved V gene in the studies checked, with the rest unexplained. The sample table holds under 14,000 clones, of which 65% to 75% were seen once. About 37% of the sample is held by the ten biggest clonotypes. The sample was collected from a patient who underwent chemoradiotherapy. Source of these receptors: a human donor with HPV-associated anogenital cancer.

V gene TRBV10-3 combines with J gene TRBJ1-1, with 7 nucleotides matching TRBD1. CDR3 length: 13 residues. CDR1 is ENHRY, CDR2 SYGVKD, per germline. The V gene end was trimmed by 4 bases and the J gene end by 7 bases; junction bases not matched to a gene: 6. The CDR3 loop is CAISGTGVVEAFF. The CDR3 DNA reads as TGTGCCATCAGTGGTACAGGGGTCGTTGAAGCTTTCTTT.

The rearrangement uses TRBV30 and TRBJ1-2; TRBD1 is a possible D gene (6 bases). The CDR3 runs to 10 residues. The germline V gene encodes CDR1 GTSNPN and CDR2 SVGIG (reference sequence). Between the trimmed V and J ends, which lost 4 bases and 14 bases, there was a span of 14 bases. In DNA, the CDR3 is TGTGCCTGGACTCGGGACACCGGTACCTTC. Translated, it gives CAWTRDTGTF.

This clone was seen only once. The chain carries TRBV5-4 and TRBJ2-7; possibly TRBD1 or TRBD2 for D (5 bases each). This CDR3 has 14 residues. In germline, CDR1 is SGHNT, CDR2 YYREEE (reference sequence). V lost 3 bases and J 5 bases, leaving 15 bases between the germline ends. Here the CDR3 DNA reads TGTGCCAGCAGCTCGGGACCCCTGGAGGACGAGCAGTACTTC. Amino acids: CASSSGPLEDEQYF.

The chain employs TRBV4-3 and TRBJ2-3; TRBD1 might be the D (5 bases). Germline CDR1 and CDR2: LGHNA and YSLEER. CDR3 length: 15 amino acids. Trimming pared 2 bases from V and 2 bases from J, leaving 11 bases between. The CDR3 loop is CASSQRRAHTDTQYF. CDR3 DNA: TGCGCCAGCAGCCAACGCAGGGCCCACACAGATACGCAGTATTTT.

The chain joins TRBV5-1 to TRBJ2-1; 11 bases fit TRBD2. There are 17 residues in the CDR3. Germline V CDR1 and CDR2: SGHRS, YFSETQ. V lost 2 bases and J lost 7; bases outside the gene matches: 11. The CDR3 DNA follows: TGCGCCAGCAGCTTTTTGGTAGCGGGAGGGCCCTCGAATGAGCAGTTCTTC. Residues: CASSFLVAGGPSNEQFF.

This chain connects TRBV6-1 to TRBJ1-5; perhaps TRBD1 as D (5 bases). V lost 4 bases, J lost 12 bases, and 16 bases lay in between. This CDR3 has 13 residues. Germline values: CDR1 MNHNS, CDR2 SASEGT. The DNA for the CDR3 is TGTGCCAGCAGTGTAGGGGATAGTAGCGGCCAGCATTTT. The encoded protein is CASSVGDSSGQHF.

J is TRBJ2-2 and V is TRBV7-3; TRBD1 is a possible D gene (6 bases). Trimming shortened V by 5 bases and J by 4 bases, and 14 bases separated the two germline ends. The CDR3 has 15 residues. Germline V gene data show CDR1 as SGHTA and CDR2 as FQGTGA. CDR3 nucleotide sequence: TGTGCCAGCAGCCCGCAGGGGTCCGGCACCGGGGAGCTGTTTTTT. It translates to CASSPQGSGTGELFF. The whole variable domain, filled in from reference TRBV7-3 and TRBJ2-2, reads GAGVSQTPSNKVTEKGKYVELRCDPISGHTALYWYRQSLGQGPEFLIYFQGTGAADDSGLPNDRFFAVRPEGSVSTLKIQRTERGDSAVYLCASSPQGSGTGELFFGEGSRLTVL.

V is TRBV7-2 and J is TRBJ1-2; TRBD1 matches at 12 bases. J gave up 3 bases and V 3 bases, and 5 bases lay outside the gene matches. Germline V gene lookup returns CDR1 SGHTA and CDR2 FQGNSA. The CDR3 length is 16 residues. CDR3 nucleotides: TGTGCCAGCAGCTTCCCGGGACAGGGGGCCTACTATGGCTACACCTTC. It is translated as CASSFPGQGAYYGYTF.